This T cell receptor (beta chain) is from a study of T cells in Graves' hyperthyroidism and ophthalmopathy (dated by TCRdb to the late 2010s). Study-level background: Peripheral blood was collected at initial diagnosis, before any treatment. For training and testing, the 100 or so patients in the discovery cohort were randomly divided in a 7:3 ratio. Prospective prediction of ophthalmopathy was tested in an independent validation cohort of under 20 hyperthyroidism patients and roughly 16 patients who later progressed to ophthalmopathy. Once sampling was done, hyperthyroidism patients were given methimazole at a starting dose of 30 mg daily, whereas ophthalmopathy patients were given high-dose intravenous methylprednisolone. To identify distinguishing TCR V-J signatures, a discovery cohort of 90 to 100 patients was used, comprising under 45 with Graves' ophthalmopathy and under 60 with stable Graves' hyperthyroidism. According to the paper, TCR Vbeta CDR3 sequencing was carried out on over 130 peripheral blood samples, which came from over 40 ophthalmopathy, fewer than 80 hyperthyroidism and approximately 17 progressor patients. In addition, the study compared T-cell repertoires in thyroid tissue and in blood from roughly 6 Graves' hyperthyroidism patients. Paper-wide results and their limitations: Most expanded thyroid clonotypes (frequency above 0.001) were also detected in blood, a finding suggesting that blood repertoires may reflect thyroid immune responses. During validation, the model predicted progression to ophthalmopathy a median of approximately 6 months ahead of onset, with more than 55% sensitivity and roughly 72% specificity. Ophthalmopathy was separated from stable hyperthyroidism by a 13 V-J signature model, with approximately 86% sensitivity and just over 81% specificity obtained in cross-validation and 80%/75% obtained in testing. Sample size was not statistically predetermined, and blinding of investigators to group allocation was not performed.

Many counts were recorded for this clonotype. This clone's antigen is unknown. Nothing much larger sits one base from this clone, and base qualities are not available. In the ophthalmopathy patients, disease was moderately to severely active, with a Clinical Activity Score of 3 or more, a NOSPECS grade of 4 or more, and a duration of less than 3 months. Patients with uncontrolled infections, other autoimmune diseases, pregnancy or lactation were excluded. Diagnoses relied on clinical symptoms, serum thyroxine and TRAb, thyroid ultrasound and orbital computed tomography. PBMCs were isolated from approximately 10 ml of fresh peripheral blood by Ficoll-Paque density gradient centrifugation. Total RNA was extracted using Trizol reagent, and RNA quality was assessed on an Agilent 2100 Bioanalyzer. Trimming takes 1 base from V and 1 base from J, and the germline ends sit 13 bases apart. The CDR3 has 15 amino acids, counting the end cysteine and phenylalanine. Only the CDR3 portion is preserved as DNA: 45 bases, with reading frame beginning at the first base. The germline V gene (reference sequence) sets CDR1 to DFQATT and CDR2 to SNEGSKA.

The TCR beta CDR3 regions were amplified from RNA transcripts. The first round of RT-PCR for the TCR CDR3 was performed with the HTBI primer set and the Qiagen OneStep RT-PCR kit. Libraries were constructed in a second round of multiplex PCR, after which size selection and purification were performed. Sequencing of the libraries was done on an Illumina HiSeq2000 using paired-end 100 bp reads. In the source study's methods: SOAPnuke was used to process the raw data, removing reads that contained adapters or uncalled bases, had a mean Phred below 15, or lacked an exact match to the constant primer or identifier. High-quality paired reads were merged with COPE v1.2.5, and unique nucleotide sequences were defined as clonotypes. Clonotypes were aligned to IMGT TRBV, TRBD and TRBJ reference segments using MiTCR v1.1. Only V-J combinations with frequency above 0.0001, covering 99% to 99.2% of repertoires, were analysed. The TCS score was defined as F50 (clonal expansion) divided by E x V (chaos), with BLOSUM62-based TCRdist calculated between CDR3 peptides within each V-J. Welch's t-statistics and random forest reduced 500 to 650 V-J features to roughly 13, which were used in a naive Bayes classifier (R e1071). Using fastp trimming at Q25 and MiXCR clonotype assembly, TCRdb reanalyzed the public sequencing data and kept in-frame beta chains. Each CDR3 protein gets just one entry, which takes the most common genes and DNA from the rows behind it. These V and J calls rely on TCRdb rather than the paper's analysis. Recorded for this sample are 500,000 to 650,000 distinct CDR3 sequences; around 13% of them occurred a single time. Together, the top ten hold under 15% of the sample.

Material: blood. The chain joins TRBV20-1 to TRBJ1-2; the D gene is perhaps TRBD1, on 5 matching bases. This receptor was identified in a woman in her fifties or sixties with Graves' ophthalmopathy. The sequence in DNA is TGCAGTGCTAGAGCCCCGCGGGGCAGTAACTATGGCTACACCTTC. Its product reads: CSARAPRGSNYGYTF.